This T cell receptor (beta chain) is from a study of control samples from healthy donors and cancer patients. Method: immunoSEQ multiplex PCR; TCRdb's copy keeps in-frame clones and lacks some. The sample records approximately 85,000 clones, 85% to 90% being singletons. Germline V gene lookup returns CDR1 KGHSH and CDR2 LQKENI. The ends were cut back, 6 bases at V and 0 bases at J, with 15 bases in the middle. The CDR3 is 15 residues long. This clonotype was obtained from a woman aged 55-69 years in good health. V is TRBV18 and J is TRBJ2-7, with a tentative D call TRBD2 (5 bases). The material sequenced was blood. In DNA form, the CDR3 reads TGTGCCAGCTCCCTGGCAAGCGGCCTCTCCTACGAGCAGTACTTC. Translation gives CASSLASGLSYEQYF.